These 14 T cell receptor beta chains were all obtained from the same sample, sequenced in a study of shared clonotypes between healthy human individuals. The assay was immunoSEQ multiplex PCR, and TCRdb's table has in-frame clones only and misses some. The data contain approximately 640,000 clones, about 78% of them singletons. Material for sequencing was memory CD4+ T cells sorted from blood. The sample's subset: CD45RA-negative fraction. These receptors originate from a woman younger than 45 in good health.

This rearrangement joins TRBV7-9 to TRBJ2-1, with 7 bases aligning to TRBD2. This CDR3 contains 19 residues. Germline V gene data show CDR1 as SEHNR and CDR2 as FQNEAQ (reference sequence). The trim removed 1 base at V and 6 bases at J, leaving 18 bases unmatched. Here the CDR3 reads CASSLVSLADSWRGNEQFF. CDR3 sequence (DNA): TGTGCCAGCAGCTTAGTTAGCCTAGCGGACTCCTGGCGGGGCAATGAGCAGTTCTTC.

V and J are TRBV6-5 and TRBJ1-4; 7 bases align to TRBD1. Germline CDR1 is MNHEY and CDR2 is SVGAGI. V gave up 5 bases and J gave up 8 bases; unmatched junction bases: 8. There are 14 residues in the CDR3. Here the CDR3 DNA reads TGTGCCAGCAGTCTAAGGAGGGGGCGGGAAAAACTGTTTTTT. Translated, it gives CASSLRRGREKLFF.

This clone was recorded only once. The chain has TRBV7-8 and TRBJ2-7, with 7 bases identical to TRBD1. In germline, CDR1 is SGHVS, CDR2 FQNEAQ. V shed 8 bases, J shed 3 bases, and the junction held 10 bases outside the gene matches. The CDR3 sequence is 14 residues long. CDR3 sequence: CASGRPGQLYEQYF. CDR3 nucleotides: TGTGCCAGCGGACGACCGGGACAGCTCTACGAGCAGTACTTC.

The V gene is TRBV7-9, the J gene TRBJ2-7; possibly TRBD2 for D (6 bases). The CDR3 is made up of 14 amino acids. CDR1 and CDR2 from the germline V gene are SEHNR and FQNEAQ (reference sequence). The germline V and J ends were trimmed by 4 bases and 6 bases, with 16 bases remaining between them. The CDR3 nucleotides read TGTGCCAGCAGCTCGGGGGACCCGCCTGGCGAGCAGTACTTC. This sequence encodes CASSSGDPPGEQYF.

The V and J genes are TRBV18 and TRBJ1-1; D not resolved. The germline V and J ends were trimmed by 9 bases and 2 bases, with 7 bases remaining between them. The germline gives CDR1 KGHSH, CDR2 LQKENI. The CDR3 loop spans 11 amino acids. The CDR3 protein is CASRLNTEAFF. In DNA, the CDR3 is TGTGCCAGTCGGCTCAACACTGAAGCTTTCTTT. The whole variable domain, remainder taken from reference TRBV18 and TRBJ1-1, is NAGVMQNPRHLVRRRGQEARLRCSPMKGHSHVYWYRQLPEEGLKFMVYLQKENIIDESGMPKERFSAEFPKEGPSILRIQQVVRGDSAAYFCASRLNTEAFFGQGTRLTVV.

The chain has TRBV28 and TRBJ2-1, with D unclear. CDR1 is MDHEN and CDR2 is SYDVKM in the germline V gene. The CDR3 length is 15 residues. V was pared by 5 bases and J by 4 bases, with 15 bases between. The chain's CDR3 is CASSLGRGPYNEQFF. The CDR3 nucleotides are TGTGCCAGCAGTCTCGGGCGTGGGCCGTACAATGAGCAGTTCTTC.

The V gene is TRBV2, the J gene TRBJ2-7; D unclear. The CDR3 has 14 residues. V gave up 0 bases and J gave up 3 bases, with 9 bases separating them. CDR1 and CDR2 from the germline V gene are SNHLY and FYNNEI. CDR3 loop: CASSEALLYYEQYF. The CDR3 DNA is TGTGCCAGCAGTGAAGCTCTACTATACTACGAGCAGTACTTC.

The chain recombines TRBV27 with TRBJ2-7; 7 nucleotides agree with TRBD1. The V gene's germline CDR1 is MNHEY and CDR2 SMNVEV (reference sequence). This CDR3 is 15 amino acids long. With 6 bases clipped from V and 1 base from J, the junction kept 9 bases outside the gene matches. As DNA, the CDR3 is TGTGCCAGCAGCAACTCCGGGACAGCATCCTACGAGCAGTACTTC. As protein: CASSNSGTASYEQYF.

The V gene is TRBV4-1, the J gene TRBJ2-7; 7 bases agree with TRBD1. After removal of 4 bases from V and 3 bases from J, the junction contained 3 bases not matched to a gene. CDR3 length: 13 residues. Germline V CDR1 and CDR2: MGHRA, YSYEKL. The CDR3 nucleotides read TGCGCCAGCAGCCGGACAGGTGACTACGAGCAGTACTTC. This codes for CASSRTGDYEQYF.

The chain carries TRBV7-9 and TRBJ1-5, with D perhaps TRBD1 (5 bases). Germline assignment: CDR1 SEHNR and CDR2 FQNEAQ (reference sequence). The CDR3 extends over 14 amino acids. V was pared by 1 base and J by 4 bases, with 8 bases between. The CDR3 loop is CASSLDRPNQPQHF. The CDR3 region has the DNA TGTGCCAGCAGCTTAGACAGGCCGAATCAGCCCCAGCATTTT.

The J gene is TRBJ2-1, the V gene TRBV19; 8 bases align to TRBD2. With 6 bases clipped from V and 4 bases from J, the junction kept 8 bases outside the gene matches. CDR3 size: 15 residues. The germline V gene has CDR1 LNHDA and CDR2 SQIVND (reference sequence). CDR3 sequence: CASRTTSGAYNEQFF. The CDR3 region has the DNA TGTGCCAGTAGGACAACTAGCGGAGCGTACAATGAGCAGTTCTTC.

V gene TRBV28 combines with J gene TRBJ2-6; the D gene could be TRBD1 or TRBD2 (5 bases each). The germline gives CDR1 MDHEN, CDR2 SYDVKM. V dropped 6 bases and J dropped 0 bases, with 15 bases sitting between them. The CDR3 is made up of 17 amino acids. CDR3 DNA: TGTGCCAGCAGGAGGGGCACCGCCCGCTCTGGGGCCAACGTCCTGACTTTC. The encoded protein is CASRRGTARSGANVLTF. Filled out from reference TRBV28 and TRBJ2-6, the complete variable domain reads DVKVTQSSRYLVKRTGEKVFLECVQDMDHENMFWYRQDPGLGLRLIYFSYDVKMKEKGDIPEGYSVSREKKERFSLILESASTNQTSMYLCASRRGTARSGANVLTFGAGSRLTVL.

The gene calls are TRBV9 and TRBJ2-5, with D perhaps TRBD1 or TRBD2 (6 bases each). Trimming pared 0 bases from V and 5 bases from J, leaving 14 bases between. Germline CDR1 SGDLS, CDR2 YYNGEE. The length of the CDR3 is 15 residues. The DNA of the CDR3 is TGTGCCAGCAGCGTAGCTGGGGGGCCTCGGGAGACCCAGTACTTC. This translates into CASSVAGGPRETQYF.

The chain couples TRBV25-1 to TRBJ2-3, with D possibly matching TRBD2 (6 bases). V was clipped by 5 bases and J by 4 bases, with 19 bases between them. The V gene's germline CDR1 is MGHDK and CDR2 SYGVNS. The CDR3 loop spans 16 amino acids. The CDR3 nucleotides read TGTGCCAGCAGTACTTACCATCCGGGGGTAGCAGATACGCAGTATTTT. It codes for CASSTYHPGVADTQYF.